This TCR beta chain derives from a study of long-term antiretroviral therapy in people with HIV. About this clone: The antigen is unknown.

Survey-level immunoSEQ v3.0 assays were run. This table comes from immunoSEQ multiplex PCR, and its TCRdb copy is limited to in-frame clones, with some not included. The sample records over 10,000 clones, around 77% being singletons. Trimming took off 5 bases at V and 2 bases at J, with 16 bases between the two ends. The germline V gene has CDR1 SEHNR and CDR2 FQNEAQ (reference sequence). The CDR3 is made up of 16 amino acids. Study-level points and caveats: From the mid-2000s to the late 2010s, blood was obtained, possibly while participants received older ART regimens.

V gene TRBV7-9 combines with J gene TRBJ2-1; tentative D call: TRBD2 (6 bases). The sequencing here drew on unsorted PBMCs, taken 0.5 years before starting antiretroviral therapy. This sequence originates from a woman in her thirties or forties with HIV. As DNA, the CDR3 is TGTGCCAGCAGCACCACTAGGGACTCGACCTACAATGAGCAGTTCTTC. Translating gives CASSTTRDSTYNEQFF.